This is a list of T cell receptor beta chains from one sample in a study of T cell responses to AZD1222 COVID-19 vaccine. Clones were read by immunoSEQ multiplex PCR, and TCRdb kept only the in-frame ones, dropping some. This sample has tens of thousands of clones, with 85% to 90% found just once. The specimen was peripheral blood, collected on day 0 of AZD1222 vaccination. These receptors were collected from an adult in good health. CDR3s include the opening cysteine and the closing phenylalanine or tryptophan. Fields, in order: D gene, J gene, CDR3 length, V gene, CDR3 protein, CDR3 DNA. D genes are given only for firm matches.

d_call: .; j_call: TRBJ2-7; cdr3_length: 14; v_call: TRBV19; cdr3_aa: CASSTSLASYEQYF; cdr3_nt: TGTGCCAGTAGTACTAGTCTAGCGAGCTACGAGCAGTACTTC
d_call: .; j_call: TRBJ2-2; cdr3_length: 14; v_call: TRBV11-3; cdr3_aa: CASSQDSNTGELFF; cdr3_nt: TGTGCCAGCAGCCAGGACTCGAACACCGGGGAGCTGTTTTTT
d_call: .; j_call: TRBJ1-1; cdr3_length: 13; v_call: TRBV6-2/TRBV6-3; cdr3_aa: CASSLGRNTEAFF; cdr3_nt: TGTGCCAGCAGTTTGGGAAGGAACACTGAAGCTTTCTTT
d_call: .; j_call: TRBJ1-3; cdr3_length: 15; v_call: TRBV9; cdr3_aa: CASSVADSSGNTIYF; cdr3_nt: TGTGCCAGCAGCGTAGCTGACAGCTCTGGAAACACCATATATTTT
d_call: .; j_call: TRBJ2-1; cdr3_length: 13; v_call: TRBV7-2; cdr3_aa: CASTIGSYNEQFF; cdr3_nt: TGTGCCAGCACTATCGGTAGCTACAATGAGCAGTTCTTC
d_call: .; j_call: TRBJ2-7; cdr3_length: 14; v_call: TRBV10-1; cdr3_aa: CASSSRVVLYEQYF; cdr3_nt: TGCGCCAGCAGTTCGCGGGTAGTTCTCTACGAGCAGTACTTC
d_call: .; j_call: TRBJ1-5; cdr3_length: 11; v_call: TRBV20-1; cdr3_aa: CSARDSGSQHF; cdr3_nt: TGCAGTGCTAGGGACTCAGGTAGCCAGCATTTT
d_call: .; j_call: TRBJ2-7; cdr3_length: 15; v_call: TRBV2; cdr3_aa: CASRFQGGPSYEQYF; cdr3_nt: TGTGCCAGCAGGTTCCAGGGCGGTCCCTCCTACGAGCAGTACTTC
d_call: .; j_call: TRBJ1-5; cdr3_length: 12; v_call: TRBV6-2/TRBV6-3; cdr3_aa: CASSHSGQPQHF; cdr3_nt: TGTGCCAGCAGCCACTCTGGGCAGCCCCAGCATTTT
d_call: TRBD1; j_call: TRBJ1-1; cdr3_length: 14; v_call: TRBV2; cdr3_aa: CASTFDRANTEAFF; cdr3_nt: TGTGCCAGCACCTTTGACAGGGCGAACACTGAAGCTTTCTTT
d_call: TRBD2; j_call: TRBJ2-1; cdr3_length: 15; v_call: TRBV7-9; cdr3_aa: CASSLLAGAYNEQFF; cdr3_nt: TGTGCCAGCAGCTTACTAGCGGGGGCCTACAATGAGCAGTTCTTC
d_call: .; j_call: TRBJ1-6; cdr3_length: 17; v_call: TRBV7-9; cdr3_aa: CASSPGLGSSYNSPLHF; cdr3_nt: TGTGCCAGCAGCCCGGGACTCGGGAGCTCCTATAATTCACCCCTCCACTTT